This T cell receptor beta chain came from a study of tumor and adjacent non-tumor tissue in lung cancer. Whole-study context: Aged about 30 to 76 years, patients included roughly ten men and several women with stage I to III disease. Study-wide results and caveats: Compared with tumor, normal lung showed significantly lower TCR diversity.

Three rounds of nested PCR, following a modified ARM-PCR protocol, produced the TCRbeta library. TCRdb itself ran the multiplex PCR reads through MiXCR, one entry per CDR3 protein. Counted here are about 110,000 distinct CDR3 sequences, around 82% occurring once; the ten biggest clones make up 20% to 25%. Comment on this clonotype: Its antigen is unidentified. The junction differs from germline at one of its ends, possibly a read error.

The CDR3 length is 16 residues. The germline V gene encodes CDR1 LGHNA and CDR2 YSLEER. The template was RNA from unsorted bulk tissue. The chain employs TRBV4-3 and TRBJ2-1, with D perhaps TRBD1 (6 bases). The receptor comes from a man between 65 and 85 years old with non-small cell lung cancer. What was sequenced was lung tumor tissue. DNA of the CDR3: TGCGCCAGCAGCCAAGATGGACAGTGTTCCTTCAATGAGCAGTTCTTC. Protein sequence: CASSQDGQCSFNEQFF.